Shown below are 7 T cell receptor beta chains from a single sample sequenced in a study of control samples from healthy donors and cancer patients. The assay was immunoSEQ multiplex PCR, and TCRdb's table has in-frame clones only and misses some. The repertoire holds about 140,000 clones, with about 86% as singletons. Sequenced input: blood. All receptors come from a man aged 18-30 years in good health.

The chain has TRBV7-8 and TRBJ2-7, with D perhaps TRBD1 (6 bases). The CDR3 has 14 residues. V lost 3 bases and J lost 2, with 11 bases in between. Germline V gene data show CDR1 as SGHVS and CDR2 as FQNEAQ. This CDR3 reads CASSFEDSPYEQYF. The CDR3 region has the DNA TGTGCCAGCAGCTTCGAGGACAGCCCCTACGAGCAGTACTTC. The full variable domain, rest sourced from reference TRBV7-8 and TRBJ2-7, is GAGVSQSPRYKVAKRGQDVALRCDPISGHVSLFWYQQALGQGPEFLTYFQNEAQLDKSGLPSDRFFAERPEGSVSTLKIQRTQQEDSAVYLCASSFEDSPYEQYFGPGTRLTVT.

This chain uses TRBV6-6 with TRBJ1-3; 7 positions match TRBD1. The CDR3 length is 16 residues. Germline lookup yields CDR1 MNHNY and CDR2 SVGAGI (reference sequence). The V and J ends lost 2 bases and 0 bases, in that order; junction bases with no gene match: 4. The DNA for the CDR3 is TGTGCCAGCAGTTACCGACAGGGTGTCTCTGGAAACACCATATATTTT. It codes for CASSYRQGVSGNTIYF.

The chain recombines TRBV4-1 with TRBJ1-3, with D hard to call. CDR1 is MGHRA and CDR2 is YSYEKL in the germline V gene. V shed 0 bases and J shed 0 bases, with 12 bases lying between them. The CDR3 length is 17 residues. The CDR3 region is CASSQDVRAISGNTIYF. For the CDR3, the DNA is TGCGCCAGCAGCCAAGATGTCCGGGCCATCTCTGGAAACACCATATATTTT.

The count of this clone is one. J is TRBJ2-2 and V is TRBV28; 7 nucleotides agree with TRBD1. The CDR3 is 17 residues long. Unmatched junction bases numbered 14, after V lost 5 bases and J lost 5 bases. Germline lookup yields CDR1 MDHEN and CDR2 SYDVKM. This chain's CDR3 is CASSARNKGAGTGELFF. Here the CDR3 DNA reads TGTGCCAGCAGTGCCAGAAATAAGGGGGCTGGGACCGGGGAGCTGTTTTTT.

The chain uses TRBV6-2 or TRBV6-3 and TRBJ2-1, with 13 bases aligning to TRBD2. Germline-derived CDR1 and CDR2 are MNHEY and SVGEGT. The CDR3 length is 14 residues. Trimming removed 1 base from V and 15 bases from J; junction bases left unmatched: 6. In nucleotides, the CDR3 is TGTGCCAGCAGTTACTTAGGACTAGCGGGGGTTTCGTTCTTC. Translation: CASSYLGLAGVSFF.

The genes are TRBV19 and TRBJ1-1, with D perhaps matching TRBD1 (6 bases). The CDR3 is made up of 16 amino acids. The V gene's germline CDR1 is LNHDA and CDR2 SQIVND (reference sequence). V lost 2 bases, J lost 1 base, and 14 bases lay in between. The CDR3, as DNA: TGTGCCAGTAGTATAAGGTTTAACAGGGCGAACACTGAAGCTTTCTTT. Its protein product is CASSIRFNRANTEAFF.

The chain has TRBV24-1 and TRBJ2-2, with D possibly being TRBD2 (6 bases). The CDR3 is 19 residues long. The V gene lost 3 bases and the J gene lost 2 bases, with 21 bases spanning the gap. Germline CDR1 and CDR2: KGHDR and SFDVKD. The CDR3 here is CATSDKRDSQLPNTGELFF. The CDR3 nucleotides read TGTGCCACCAGTGATAAACGGGACTCTCAACTACCCAACACCGGGGAGCTGTTTTTT.